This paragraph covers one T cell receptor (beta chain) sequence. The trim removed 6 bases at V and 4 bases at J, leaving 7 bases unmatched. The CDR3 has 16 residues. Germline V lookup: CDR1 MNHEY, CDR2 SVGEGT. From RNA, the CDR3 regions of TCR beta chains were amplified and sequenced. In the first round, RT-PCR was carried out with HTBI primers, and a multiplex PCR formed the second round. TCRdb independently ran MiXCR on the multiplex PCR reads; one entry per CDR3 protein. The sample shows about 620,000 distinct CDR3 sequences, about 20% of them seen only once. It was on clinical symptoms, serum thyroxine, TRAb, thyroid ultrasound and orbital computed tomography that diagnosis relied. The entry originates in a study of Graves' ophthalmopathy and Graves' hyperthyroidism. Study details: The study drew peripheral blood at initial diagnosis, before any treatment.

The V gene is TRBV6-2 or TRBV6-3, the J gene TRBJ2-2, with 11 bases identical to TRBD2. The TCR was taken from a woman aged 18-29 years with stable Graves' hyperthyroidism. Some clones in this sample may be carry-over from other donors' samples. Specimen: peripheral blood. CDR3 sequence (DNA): TGTGCCAGCAGCTCCTTAGCGGGAGGGGCCACCGGGGAGCTGTTTTTT. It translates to CASSSLAGGATGELFF.